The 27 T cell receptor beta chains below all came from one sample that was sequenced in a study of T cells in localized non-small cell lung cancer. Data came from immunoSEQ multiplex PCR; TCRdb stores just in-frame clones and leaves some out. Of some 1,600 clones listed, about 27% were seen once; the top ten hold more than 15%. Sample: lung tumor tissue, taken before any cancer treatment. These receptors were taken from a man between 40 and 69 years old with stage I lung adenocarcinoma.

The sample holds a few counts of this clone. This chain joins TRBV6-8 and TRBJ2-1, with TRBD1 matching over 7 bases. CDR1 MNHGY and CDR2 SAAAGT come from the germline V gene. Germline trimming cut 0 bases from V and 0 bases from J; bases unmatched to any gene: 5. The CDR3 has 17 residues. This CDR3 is CASSYSTGASSYNEQFF. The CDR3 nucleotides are TGTGCCAGCAGTTACTCAACAGGGGCGAGCTCCTACAATGAGCAGTTCTTC.

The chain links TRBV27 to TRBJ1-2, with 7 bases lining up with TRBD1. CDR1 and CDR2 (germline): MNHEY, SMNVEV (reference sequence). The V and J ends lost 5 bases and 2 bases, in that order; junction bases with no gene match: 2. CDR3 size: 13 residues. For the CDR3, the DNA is TGTGCCAGCAGTCCGGACAGGAACTATGGCTACACCTTC. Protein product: CASSPDRNYGYTF.

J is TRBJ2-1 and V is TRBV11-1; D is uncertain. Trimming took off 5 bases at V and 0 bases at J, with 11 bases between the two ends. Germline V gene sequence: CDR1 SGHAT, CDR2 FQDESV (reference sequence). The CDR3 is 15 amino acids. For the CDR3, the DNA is TGTGCCAGCAGCATTACAAGAAGCTCCTACAATGAGCAGTTCTTC. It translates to CASSITRSSYNEQFF.

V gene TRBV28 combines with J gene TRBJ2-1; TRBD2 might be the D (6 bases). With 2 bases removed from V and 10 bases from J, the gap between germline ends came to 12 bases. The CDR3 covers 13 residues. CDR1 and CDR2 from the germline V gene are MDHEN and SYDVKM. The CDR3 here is CASSLIAVPEQFF. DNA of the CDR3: TGTGCCAGCAGTTTAATAGCGGTCCCAGAGCAGTTCTTC.

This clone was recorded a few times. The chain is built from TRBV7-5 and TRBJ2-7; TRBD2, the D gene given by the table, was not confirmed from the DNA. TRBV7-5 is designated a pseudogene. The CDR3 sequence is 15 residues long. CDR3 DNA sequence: TGTGCCAGCAGCTTACGGACTAGCGGGATAGGCGAGCAGTACTTC. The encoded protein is CASSLRTSGIGEQYF.

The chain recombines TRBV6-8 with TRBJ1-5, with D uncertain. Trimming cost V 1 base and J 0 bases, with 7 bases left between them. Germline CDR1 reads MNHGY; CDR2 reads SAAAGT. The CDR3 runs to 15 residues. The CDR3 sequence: CASSYWGGSNQPQHF. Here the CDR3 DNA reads TGTGCCAGCAGTTACTGGGGTGGTAGCAATCAGCCCCAGCATTTT.

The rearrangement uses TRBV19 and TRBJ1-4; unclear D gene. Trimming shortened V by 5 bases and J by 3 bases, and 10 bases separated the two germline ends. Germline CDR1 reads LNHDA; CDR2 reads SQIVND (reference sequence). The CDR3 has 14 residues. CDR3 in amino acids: CASSWRVANEKLFF. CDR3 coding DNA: TGTGCCAGTAGTTGGAGGGTGGCTAATGAAAAACTGTTTTTT. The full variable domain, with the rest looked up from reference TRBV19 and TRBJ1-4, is DGGITQSPKYLFRKEGQNVTLSCEQNLNHDAMYWYRQDPGQGLRLIYYSQIVNDFQKGDIAEGYSVSREKKESFPLTVTSAQKNPTAFYLCASSWRVANEKLFFGSGTQLSVL.

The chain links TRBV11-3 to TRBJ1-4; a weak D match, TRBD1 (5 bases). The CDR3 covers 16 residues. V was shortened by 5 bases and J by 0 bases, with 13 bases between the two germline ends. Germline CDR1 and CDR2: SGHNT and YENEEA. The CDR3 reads CASSLRVGPTNEKLFF. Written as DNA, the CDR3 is TGTGCCAGCAGCCTCCGCGTGGGGCCAACTAATGAAAAACTGTTTTTT.

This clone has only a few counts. The CDR3 nucleotides are TGTGCCAGCAGCTTTGACAGGGGGCAGGTGCCCCAGCATTTT. Residues: CASSFDRGQVPQHF. The chain carries TRBV11-3 and TRBJ1-5; 10 bases match TRBD1. The CDR3 loop spans 14 amino acids. The V segment lost 3 bases and the J segment 9 bases; nucleotides outside the gene matches: 5. In germline, CDR1 is SGHNT, CDR2 YENEEA.

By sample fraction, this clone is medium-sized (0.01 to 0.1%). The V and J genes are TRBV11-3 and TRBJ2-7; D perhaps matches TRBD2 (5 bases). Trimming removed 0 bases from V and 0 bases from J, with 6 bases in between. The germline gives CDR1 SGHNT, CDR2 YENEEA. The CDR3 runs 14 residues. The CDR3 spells CASSLEGASYEQYF. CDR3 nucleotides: TGTGCCAGCAGCTTAGAGGGAGCCTCCTACGAGCAGTACTTC.

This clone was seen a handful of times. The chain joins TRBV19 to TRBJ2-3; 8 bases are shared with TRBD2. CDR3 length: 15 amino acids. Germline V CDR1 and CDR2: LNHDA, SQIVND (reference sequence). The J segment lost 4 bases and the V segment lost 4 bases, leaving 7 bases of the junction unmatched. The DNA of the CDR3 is TGTGCCAGTAGTAAGACTCACGGGAGGGCAGATACGCAGTATTTT. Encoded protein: CASSKTHGRADTQYF.

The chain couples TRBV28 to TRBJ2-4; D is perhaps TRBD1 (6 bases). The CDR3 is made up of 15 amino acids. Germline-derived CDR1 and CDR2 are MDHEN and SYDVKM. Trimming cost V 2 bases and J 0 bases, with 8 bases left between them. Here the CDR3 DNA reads TGTGCCAGCAGTTTAAGAGGGGGAGCCAAAAACATTCAGTACTTC. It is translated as CASSLRGGAKNIQYF.

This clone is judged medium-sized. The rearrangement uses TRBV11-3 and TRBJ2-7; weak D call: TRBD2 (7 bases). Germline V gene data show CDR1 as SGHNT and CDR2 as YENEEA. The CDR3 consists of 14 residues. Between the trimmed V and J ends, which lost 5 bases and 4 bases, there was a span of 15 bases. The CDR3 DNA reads TGTGCCAGCAGCCTCCGCGGGGGCAGGTACGAGCAGTACTTC. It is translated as CASSLRGGRYEQYF.

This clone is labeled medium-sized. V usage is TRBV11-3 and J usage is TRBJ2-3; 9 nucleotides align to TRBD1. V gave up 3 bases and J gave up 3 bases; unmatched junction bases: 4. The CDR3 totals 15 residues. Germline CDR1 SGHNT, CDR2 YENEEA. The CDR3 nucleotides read TGTGCCAGCAGCTTGGGACAGGGTATAACAGATACGCAGTATTTT. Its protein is CASSLGQGITDTQYF.

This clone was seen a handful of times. CDR3 coding DNA: TGTGCCAGCTCACCTGCGACAGATGAAGCTTTCTTT. Translating it yields CASSPATDEAFF. This chain connects TRBV18 to TRBJ1-1; D is possibly TRBD1 (5 bases). Germline-derived CDR1 and CDR2 are KGHSH and LQKENI. Trimming took off 3 bases at V and 7 bases at J, with 9 bases between the two ends. The CDR3 runs to 12 residues.

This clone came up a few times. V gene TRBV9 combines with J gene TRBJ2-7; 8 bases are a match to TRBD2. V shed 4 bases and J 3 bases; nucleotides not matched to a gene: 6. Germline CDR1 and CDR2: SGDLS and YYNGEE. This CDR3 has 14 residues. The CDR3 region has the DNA TGTGCCAGCAGCCCTGAAAGCGGGAGCTACGAGCAGTACTTC. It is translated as CASSPESGSYEQYF.

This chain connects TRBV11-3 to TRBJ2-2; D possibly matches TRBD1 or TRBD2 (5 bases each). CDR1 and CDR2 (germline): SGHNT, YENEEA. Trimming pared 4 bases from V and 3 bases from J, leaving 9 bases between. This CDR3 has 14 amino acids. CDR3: CASSWDLDTGELFF. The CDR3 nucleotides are TGTGCCAGCAGCTGGGACCTAGACACCGGGGAGCTGTTTTTT.

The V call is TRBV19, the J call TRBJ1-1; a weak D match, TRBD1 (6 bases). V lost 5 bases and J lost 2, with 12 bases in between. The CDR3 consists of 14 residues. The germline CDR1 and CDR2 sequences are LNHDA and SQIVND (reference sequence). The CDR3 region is CASSRNRANTEAFF. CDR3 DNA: TGTGCCAGTAGTCGGAACAGGGCTAACACTGAAGCTTTCTTT.

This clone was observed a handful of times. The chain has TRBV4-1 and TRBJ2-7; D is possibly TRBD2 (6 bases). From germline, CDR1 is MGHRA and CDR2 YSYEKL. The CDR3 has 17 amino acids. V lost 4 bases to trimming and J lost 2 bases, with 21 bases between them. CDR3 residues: CASSRKSQPGLAYEQYF. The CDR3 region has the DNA TGCGCCAGCAGCCGCAAATCTCAACCGGGACTCGCCTACGAGCAGTACTTC.

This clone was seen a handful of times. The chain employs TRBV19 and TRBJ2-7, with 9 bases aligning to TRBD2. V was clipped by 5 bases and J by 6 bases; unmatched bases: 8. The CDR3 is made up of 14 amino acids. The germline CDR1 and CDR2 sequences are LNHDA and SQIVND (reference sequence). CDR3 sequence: CASSLWREGGEQYF. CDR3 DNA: TGTGCCAGTAGTCTATGGCGGGAGGGTGGCGAGCAGTACTTC. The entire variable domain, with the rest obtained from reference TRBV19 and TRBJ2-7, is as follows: DGGITQSPKYLFRKEGQNVTLSCEQNLNHDAMYWYRQDPGQGLRLIYYSQIVNDFQKGDIAEGYSVSREKKESFPLTVTSAQKNPTAFYLCASSLWREGGEQYFGPGTRLTVT.

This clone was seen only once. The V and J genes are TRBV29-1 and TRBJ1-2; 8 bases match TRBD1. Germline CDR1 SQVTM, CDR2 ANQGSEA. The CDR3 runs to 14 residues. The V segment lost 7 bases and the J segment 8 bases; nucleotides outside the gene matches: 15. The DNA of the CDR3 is TGCAGCGCCCAAAGGGCGACAGGGGACTTCGGCTACACCTTC. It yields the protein CSAQRATGDFGYTF.

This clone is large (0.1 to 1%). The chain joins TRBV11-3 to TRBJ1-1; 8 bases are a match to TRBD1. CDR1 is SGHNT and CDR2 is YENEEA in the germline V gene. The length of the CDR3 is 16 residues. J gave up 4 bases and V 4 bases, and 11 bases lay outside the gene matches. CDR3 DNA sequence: TGTGCCAGCAGCTCACTTGGGGACAGGCTCGGCACTGAAGCTTTCTTT. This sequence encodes CASSSLGDRLGTEAFF.

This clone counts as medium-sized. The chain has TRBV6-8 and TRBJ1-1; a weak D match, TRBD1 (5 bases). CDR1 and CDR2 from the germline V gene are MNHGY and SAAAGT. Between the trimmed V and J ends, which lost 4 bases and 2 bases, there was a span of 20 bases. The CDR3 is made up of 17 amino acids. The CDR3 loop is CASSSPHSGQFNTEAFF. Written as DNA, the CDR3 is TGTGCCAGCAGTTCTCCACATTCAGGGCAGTTTAACACTGAAGCTTTCTTT.

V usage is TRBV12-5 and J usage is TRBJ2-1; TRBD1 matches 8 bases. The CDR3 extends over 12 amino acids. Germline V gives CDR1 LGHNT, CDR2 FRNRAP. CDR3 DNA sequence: TGTGCCAGCCAGGGGGCTGGGAATGAGCAGTTCTTC. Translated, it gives CASQGAGNEQFF.

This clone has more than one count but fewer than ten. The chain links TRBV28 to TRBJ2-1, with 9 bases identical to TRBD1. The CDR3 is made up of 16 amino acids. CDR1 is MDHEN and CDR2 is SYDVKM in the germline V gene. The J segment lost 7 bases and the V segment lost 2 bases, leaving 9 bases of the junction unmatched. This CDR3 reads CASSLIGGTGMNEQFF. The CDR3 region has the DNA TGTGCCAGCAGTTTAATCGGAGGGACAGGGATGAATGAGCAGTTCTTC.

CDR3 sequence (DNA): TGTGCCAGCAGTGAATTTGGGGTTAGATACAATGAGCAGTTCTTC. It is translated as CASSEFGVRYNEQFF. The chain uses TRBV25-1 and TRBJ2-1, with D unresolved. Trimming pared 1 base from V and 4 bases from J, leaving 11 bases between. CDR3 length: 15 amino acids. Germline CDR1 and CDR2: MGHDK and SYGVNS.

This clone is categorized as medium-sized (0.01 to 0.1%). The CDR3: CTSSQDRGLAVFSRQYF. CDR3 in DNA: TGCACCAGCAGCCAAGATCGGGGACTAGCGGTCTTCTCGAGGCAGTACTTC. This chain uses TRBV1 with TRBJ2-7; the listed D gene, TRBD2, was not tested against the DNA. TRBV1 is an annotated pseudogene. This CDR3 has 17 amino acids.